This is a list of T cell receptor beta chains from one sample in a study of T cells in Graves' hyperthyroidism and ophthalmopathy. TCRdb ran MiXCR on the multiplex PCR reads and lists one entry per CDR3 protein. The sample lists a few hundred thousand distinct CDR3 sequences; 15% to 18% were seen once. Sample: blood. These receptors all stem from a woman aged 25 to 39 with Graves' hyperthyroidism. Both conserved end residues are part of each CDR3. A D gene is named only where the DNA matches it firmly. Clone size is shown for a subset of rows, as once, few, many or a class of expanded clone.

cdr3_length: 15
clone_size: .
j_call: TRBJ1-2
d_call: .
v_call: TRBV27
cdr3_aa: CASSYKLGLQYGYTF
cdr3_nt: TGTGCCAGCAGTTATAAGTTGGGACTTCAATATGGCTACACCTTC

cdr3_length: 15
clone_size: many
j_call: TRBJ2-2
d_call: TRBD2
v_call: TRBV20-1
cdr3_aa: CSARDELATTGELFF
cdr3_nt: TGCAGTGCTAGAGATGAACTAGCGACGACCGGGGAGCTGTTTTTT

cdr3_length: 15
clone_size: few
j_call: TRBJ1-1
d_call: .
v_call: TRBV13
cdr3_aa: CASSSGGTWATEAFF
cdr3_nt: TGTGCCAGCAGCTCCGGTGGGACATGGGCGACTGAAGCTTTCTTT

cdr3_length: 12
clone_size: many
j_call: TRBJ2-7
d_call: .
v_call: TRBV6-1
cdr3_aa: CASGRRGYEQYF
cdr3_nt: TGTGCCAGTGGGAGAAGAGGGTACGAGCAGTACTTC

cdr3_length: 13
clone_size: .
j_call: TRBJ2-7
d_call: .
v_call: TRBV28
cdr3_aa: CASRIQTGSEQYF
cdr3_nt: TGTGCCAGCAGAATCCAAACAGGTTCCGAGCAGTACTTC

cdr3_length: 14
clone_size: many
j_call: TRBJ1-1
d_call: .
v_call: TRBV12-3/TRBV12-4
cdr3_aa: CASRIADMNTEAFF
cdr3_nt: TGTGCCAGCAGGATCGCGGACATGAACACTGAAGCTTTCTTT

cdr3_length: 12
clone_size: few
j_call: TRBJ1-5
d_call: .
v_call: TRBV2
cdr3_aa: CASGRRNQPQHF
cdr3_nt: TGTGCCAGCGGCAGGCGCAATCAGCCCCAGCATTTT

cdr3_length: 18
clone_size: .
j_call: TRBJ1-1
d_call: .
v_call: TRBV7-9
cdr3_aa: CASSLIADTGELNTEAFF
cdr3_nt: TGTGCCAGCAGCCTCATAGCCGACACCGGGGAGCTGAACACTGAAGCTTTCTTT

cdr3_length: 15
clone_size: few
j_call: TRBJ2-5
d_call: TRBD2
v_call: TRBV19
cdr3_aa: CASSIRLAGGETQYF
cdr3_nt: TGTGCCAGTAGTATTAGGCTAGCGGGAGGGGAGACCCAGTACTTC

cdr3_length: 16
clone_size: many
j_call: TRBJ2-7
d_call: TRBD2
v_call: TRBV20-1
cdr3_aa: CSARDLVGGRVDEQYF
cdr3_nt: TGCAGTGCTAGAGATCTGGTGGGCGGGAGGGTCGACGAGCAGTACTTC

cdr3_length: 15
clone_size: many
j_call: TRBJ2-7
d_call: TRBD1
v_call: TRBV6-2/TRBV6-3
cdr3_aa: CASSPGTGYTYEQYF
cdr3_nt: TGTGCCAGCAGTCCCGGGACAGGGTATACCTACGAGCAGTACTTC

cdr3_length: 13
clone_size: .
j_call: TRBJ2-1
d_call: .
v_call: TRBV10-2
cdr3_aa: CASNVAGHNEQFF
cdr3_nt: TGCGCCAGCAACGTCGCAGGGCACAATGAGCAGTTCTTC

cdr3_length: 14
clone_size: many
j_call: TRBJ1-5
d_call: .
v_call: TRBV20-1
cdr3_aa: CSARGGGSNQPQHF
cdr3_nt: TGCAGTGCTCGGGGTGGAGGAAGCAATCAGCCCCAGCATTTT

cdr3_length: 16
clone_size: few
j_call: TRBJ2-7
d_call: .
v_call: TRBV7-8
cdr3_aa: CASSLVRRMGSYEQYF
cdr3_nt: TGTGCCAGCAGCTTAGTTAGGCGAATGGGCTCCTACGAGCAGTACTTC